The clone carrying this TCR beta chain was counted a few times. What it recognizes is unknown. Sequencing was performed with immunoSEQ multiplex PCR; in TCRdb, only in-frame clones are kept and a portion is missing. The sample consists of around 44,000 clones, 79% of them appearing once. The V and J ends lost 3 bases and 4 bases respectively, with 7 bases between them. The CDR3 loop spans 13 amino acids. Germline V CDR1 and CDR2: LNHDA, SQIVND (reference sequence). Time point defined: week 35, safety follow-up. Vaccination used 300 ug of mutant IDH1 20-mer peptide per dose, with topical imiquimod. The data derive from a study of a mutant IDH1 vaccine in newly diagnosed glioma. In the study overall: Radiotherapy alone preceded vaccination by 4-6 weeks; alternatively, vaccination started with temozolomide cycles. Of the patients given treatment, roughly 60% were male and 37.5% were female, and a mean age of roughly 40 years was recorded. Patients previously underwent radiotherapy, temozolomide, or both, and most underwent both.

The sequences come from PBMCs, collected from a glioma patient whose treatment included an IDH1 peptide vaccine. V is TRBV19 and J is TRBJ1-5; D gene ambiguous. This TCR derives from a man in his forties with glioma. The CDR3 bases are TGTGCCAGTAGTATTCTGGGGAATCAGCCCCAGCATTTT. Encoded protein: CASSILGNQPQHF.